This TCR beta chain is drawn from a study of cytomegalovirus exposure and HLA in healthy donors (TCRdb year 2017). Regarding the research as a whole: An earlier analysis of 587 of the donors reported 276 Gb of sequence data and roughly 100 million unique TCR beta sequences from roughly 200 million T cells. HLA typing covered class I and class II loci at four-digit resolution. Every discovery cohort repertoire had been produced on one sequencing platform. A later analysis re-examined previously published TCR beta repertoires from roughly 650 donors and added high-resolution HLA genotyping to investigate patterns of TCR occurrence. An earlier analysis of some 500 of the donors applied high-throughput TCR beta sequencing to assess whether each TCR beta V gene segment acted as functional or pseudogenic. Alongside the repertoire data, information on donor age, sex, ethnicity and CMV serostatus was compiled. Around 320 gigabases of sequencing data and 70 million to 85 million unique TCR sequences were included in an early release covering under 650 HLA-typed donors. Besides the first cohort of around 700 subjects, a separate validation cohort made up of over 100 different subjects was used. Typing coverage differed by locus: A, B, C, DRB1 and DQB1 were typed in about 629-640 donors, DQA1 in about 510, DPA1 in 606, and DPB1 in 472. Rather than drawing on any new phenotypic data, the later analysis identified candidate immune exposures from TCR beta sequences and the way those sequences occurred across donors. Because of strong linkage in the cohort, five DR-DQ haplotypes were treated as single units for association and clustering. To predict cytomegalovirus infection status, the study brought together high-throughput TCR immunosequencing, statistical association of individual TCRs with disease status, and machine learning. On average, roughly 250,000 unique TCR beta nucleotide sequences were sequenced per donor among a few hundred genotyped donors of the cohort, with around 19% of those sequences being non-productive. Among the roughly 390 genotyped donors, 81% belonged to the genetic ancestry cluster associated with self-reported Caucasian donors. The study aimed to test whether cataloging public T cell receptors could reveal signatures of past pathogen exposure. In a later genetic analysis, genome-wide SNP genotypes for about three fifths of the roughly 670 donors were used, and that subset was treated as a discovery cohort. The T cell repertoires of 666 subjects were profiled by immunosequencing and related to cytomegalovirus serostatus. Study-wide findings and limitations: Specific HLA alleles were associated with 15,000 to 20,000 TCR beta sequences at a false discovery rate of 0.05 in a later analysis. Most TCR sequences were observed very rarely across donors, whereas some public TCRs were present in many individuals. Some IMGT-functional V segments, including TRBV6-2 and TRBV6-3, could not be distinguished by the 87-base-pair reads and were therefore excluded. Immune exposure information for the cohort was limited to CMV serostatus. In an earlier analysis of over 550 of the donors, most TCR beta V segments were observed in productive rearrangements about 87% or about 30% of the time, broadly matching IMGT annotations. According to a later analysis, TCR association rates differed among HLA loci, with DRB1 alleles showing the most associated TCRs and HLA-C alleles showing the fewest. The authors suggested that the approach could potentially be extended to other disease states and immunological phenotypes. Linkage disequilibrium might explain the correlated functional status among segregating V segments, but an unknown experimental factor could not be excluded. A later analysis found that HLA-associated TCR beta chains were more clonally expanded and had lower generation probabilities than equally common non-associated chains. Compared with the roughly 710-donor mean, donors in an Asian-associated ancestry cluster had fewer N-insertions in productive TCRs, according to a later genetic analysis. About 17 rarely observed V segments, including chromosome 9 orphons, were excluded from the earlier analysis of about 610 of the donors because counts were too low. A further reported finding was that TCR beta sequences accurately predicted the HLA-A and HLA-B alleles for most subjects in the first cohort. Only TCR beta chains were sequenced in this cohort, and the absence of alpha or paired-chain data limited detectable features. HLA typing was unavailable for some donors at each locus, so association tests used only the typed subset. A later analysis reported that several top co-occurrence clusters appeared linked to parvovirus B19, influenza, CMV and Epstein-Barr virus. Roughly uniform sequencing depth across donors was assumed in presence/absence analyses, although this assumption may not hold. Three of the identified cytomegalovirus-associated TCR beta chains were confirmed in vitro to be specific for cytomegalovirus antigens. A cluster of highly shared sequence variants was judged likely to be a technical artifact of the sequencing pipeline. The classifier was reported to diagnose cytomegalovirus status with high specificity and sensitivity in both the original cohort and the validation cohort. Assigning TCR associations to individual alleles was difficult when HLA alleles, especially DR and DQ, strongly co-occurred. In a later analysis, most CMV-associated TCR beta chains were found to appear HLA-restricted, with HLA associations seemingly driven largely by CMV exposure. In the study, around 150 TCR beta chains were listed as associated with cytomegalovirus. V-gene and J-gene trimming of TCR beta chains was associated with a missense DCLRE1C variant in a later genetic analysis, and the association was replicated in an independent cohort.

From its cysteine to its phenylalanine, the CDR3 spans 13 amino acids. Here the CDR3 DNA is all that survives: 39 bases in frame from base 1. At the junction V is shortened by 6 bases and J by 6 bases; bases outside the gene matches: 4. The germline V gene specifies MGHDK as CDR1 and SYGVNS as CDR2. The cohort was made up of roughly 670 healthy bone marrow donors. At the time of sampling, every cohort member was nominally healthy, though immune exposures that went unrecorded were likely present. The donor was CMV seronegative and was included in the group of about 400 seronegative cohort members. A peripheral blood sample was collected from each donor, and TCR beta sequencing was performed on peripheral blood mononuclear cells. The Qiagen DNeasy Blood Extraction Kit was used to extract genomic DNA from the blood cell samples. Library creation used the immunoSEQ multiplex PCR assay. A mixture of 60 forward primers for TCR Vbeta segments and 13 reverse primers for TCR Jbeta segments was used in the multiplex PCR. Amplification of the CDR3 region of rearranged TCR beta genes was performed with a multiplex PCR assay on genomic DNA. Amplified TCR beta libraries were sequenced as 87-base-pair reads on the Illumina HiSeq System. The study's own analysis went as follows. A later analysis counted 75 million to 100 million unique TCR beta chains across the 550 to 800 repertoires, and some 12 million of these chains were shared by at least two donors. To remove PCR and sequencing errors, raw reads were error-corrected and collapsed into unique sequences using a nearest-neighbor algorithm that merged closely related sequences. CDR3 sequences were aligned to IMGT reference sequences to assign V, D and J gene segments. For a sequence to be retained, a match of at least six nucleotides to both a V gene segment and a J gene segment was required. Rearrangements were called productive when the CDR3 lacked stop codons and stayed in frame with V and J; all others were non-productive. Following IMGT convention, CDR3 was defined as the stretch from the second conserved V-encoded cysteine to the conserved J-encoded phenylalanine. In an earlier analysis of around 540 of the donors, sequences lacking an unambiguous match to a single V gene segment were excluded. An earlier analysis of 550 to 650 of the donors classified V segments as functional when productive rearrangements were above 56.7% and as segregating when the standard deviation between donors was above 5%. A statistical classification framework was built for diagnosing cytomegalovirus status from the catalog of TCR beta chain sequences. In a later analysis, V and J genes were assigned by comparing TCR nucleotide sequences against IMGT/GENE-DB human TR gene sequences. In a later analysis, CDR3 sequences and most-parsimonious VDJ recombination scenarios were assigned using the TCRdist pipeline. In a later analysis, every TCR beta chain was defined by the combination of its CDR3 amino acid sequence and its V-gene family, and reads without a unique V-gene family were dropped. To address suspected cross-contamination and a sequencing artifact, a later analysis removed around 590 highly shared, low-generation-probability nucleotide sequences. A later analysis calculated a clonal expansion index for each public chain from normalized within-repertoire ranks of inferred template counts. In a later analysis, generation probabilities were computed with a VDJ recombination model fitted to out-of-frame rearrangements, and the resulting probabilities were checked against IGoR. Hypergeometric tests were used in a later analysis to score TCR-TCR, TCR-HLA and TCR-CMV co-occurrence, with a repertoire-size bias correction applied to the TCR pairs. False discovery rates were estimated in a later analysis by permuting HLA or CMV assignments 20 times. In a later analysis, co-occurring TCRs were grouped using DBSCAN, and TCRdist sequence similarity was added for clustering within HLA-allele-positive subsets. Repertoires with fewer than 30,000 or more than 120,000 public chains were left out of co-occurrence clustering, as were about 5 repertoires with anomalous nucleotide sharing. The table comes from immuneACCESS by way of TCRdb, which keeps in-frame sequences with V and J called. Part of the clones is missing from these tables; in studies checked, under half for an unresolved V gene and the rest for unknown reasons. D and trimming were read from the DNA, whereas the V and J calls and clone size are those reported in that table. The sample table holds about 110,000 clones, of which 75% to 90% were seen once. The ten largest account for 1.5% to 2% of the sample.

Points on this clone: Its antigen has not been determined. It has no much larger one-base neighbor in the sample; base qualities were not kept.

The receptor's source is a man aged 40-50 years in good health and CMV-seronegative. The specimen sequenced was PBMCs. The chain uses TRBV25-1 and TRBJ2-1, and TRBD1 matches 8 of the central bases. CDR3 reads: CASSLDRANEQFF. The DNA sequence follows: TGTGCCAGCAGCTTGGACAGGGCCAATGAGCAGTTCTTC.